This T cell receptor beta chain was captured by sequencing in a study of T cell responses to AZD1222 COVID-19 vaccine. On this clone itself: What it binds is unknown.

Study results and limitations: Two AZD1222 administrations were followed by greater Spike-specific TCR breadth and depth. The sample set comprised mostly white British donors with more females, and clonal diversity was possibly underestimated. CD4 TCRs linked to vaccination spanned spike, dominating at 160-218 and 743-854. None of the repertoires were sampled until the peak T cell response had passed.

Repertoires were generated with immunoSEQ multiplex PCR, while TCRdb's copy carries only in-frame clones and drops some. Of approximately 170,000 clones in the sample, 93% are singletons; the top ten hold approximately 4%. The material was peripheral blood, obtained on day 0 of AZD1222 vaccination. The receptor was isolated from an adult in good health.

Written as DNA, the CDR3 is TGTGCCAGCAGCCCTTCGGGACAGGGGTTTAGCGAGACCCAGTACTTC. It specifies CASSPSGQGFSETQYF. The chain joins TRBV3-1 (or the pseudogene TRBV3-2) to TRBJ2-5; 10 bases are shared with TRBD1. The CDR3 length is 16 residues. V lost 4 bases, J lost 5 bases, and 10 bases stayed unmatched. The germline CDR1 and CDR2 sequences are LGHDT and YNNKEL (reference sequence).